The rows below give T cell receptor beta chains drawn from one sample of a study of blood T cell repertoires in COVID-19. Some clones are missing from TCRdb's copy, which holds only in-frame ones; the method was immunoSEQ multiplex PCR. The data hold under 85,000 clones, with 81% observed a single time. The sample comprised peripheral blood. These receptors all stem from a man older than 75 with acute or convalescent COVID-19. Each CDR3 is given without its conserved first and last residue. The D gene is left open where the match is weak.

D: NA
V: TRBV7-9
CDR3: ASSRGPKSYEQY

D: NA
V: TRBV7-2
CDR3: ASSLVSGVYEQY

D: TRBD2
V: TRBV7-3
CDR3: ASSLISGTMDTQY

D: TRBD1
V: TRBV19
CDR3: ASSLGQGHQPQH

D: TRBD1
V: TRBV5-5
CDR3: ASSRTGAADTQY

D: TRBD2
V: TRBV4-2
CDR3: ASSQGLGAGGASTDTQY

D: NA
V: TRBV2
CDR3: ASTNPPLH

D: TRBD1
V: TRBV3-1/TRBV3-2
CDR3: ASSLGPSTGVNIQY

D: NA
V: TRBV28
CDR3: ASSAGSSLSYEQY

D: NA
V: TRBV9
CDR3: ASSFGVGLSSYEQY

D: TRBD2
V: TRBV15
CDR3: ATSRDLAGARSYEQY

D: NA
V: TRBV25-1
CDR3: ASSLRHPSRSNQPQH

D: TRBD2
V: TRBV20-1
CDR3: SASDAGADQETQY

D: NA
V: TRBV2
CDR3: ASSEWYSPYEQY

D: NA
V: TRBV2
CDR3: ASSEALEAQF

D: NA
V: TRBV9
CDR3: ASSAQQDGYT

D: TRBD1
V: TRBV27
CDR3: ASRAPGQGMLTGELF

D: TRBD2
V: TRBV11-3
CDR3: ASSFEAGEGGNEQF

D: TRBD2
V: TRBV5-4
CDR3: ASSLVSSGAETQY

D: TRBD1
V: TRBV2
CDR3: ASSETGFVNEQY

D: TRBD1
V: TRBV19
CDR3: ASDRGRDTGELF

D: TRBD1
V: TRBV25-1
CDR3: ASSEGTGVTDTQY

D: NA
V: TRBV7-2
CDR3: ASSLGSGQNYGYT